The clone carrying this T cell receptor (beta chain) is medium-sized (0.01 to 0.1%) within its sample. Other DNA sequences of this sample code for an identical CDR3. In the original processing: Estimated nucleated cell counts came from reference gene primer amplification. Profiled with immunoSEQ multiplex PCR; TCRdb holds only in-frame clones, not every one. D and trimming were read from the DNA, whereas the V and J calls and clone size are those reported in that table. This table holds under 80,000 clones, 65% to 90% found once. The data belong to a study of blood T cell repertoires in COVID-19. Study overall: Both acute and convalescent COVID-19 samples were obtained from the United States, Italy and Spain. T cells, B-cell-depleted T cells, or PBMCs provided the cDNA or gDNA that served as material.

The CDR3 consists of 13 residues. Germline lookup yields CDR1 SGDLS and CDR2 YYNGEE. V was trimmed by 0 bases and J by 6 bases, leaving 7 bases between them. This sequence was found in an older woman with acute or convalescent COVID-19. Sequenced material: peripheral blood. This chain links TRBV9 with TRBJ2-1, with D tentatively TRBD2 (6 bases). The DNA for the CDR3 is TGTGCCAGCAGCGTAGCGACTAGCAATGAGCAGTTCTTC. The encoded protein is CASSVATSNEQFF.